This TCR beta chain was identified during a study of cytomegalovirus exposure and HLA in healthy donors. Overall study findings and caveats: The study flagged about 150 TCR beta chains as cytomegalovirus-associated. Previously analyzed data showed that most TCR beta V segments were productive at a frequency of about 87% or about 30%.

Per the germline V gene, CDR1 is LNHDA and CDR2 is SQIVND (reference sequence). V lost 5 bases to trimming and J lost 5 bases; unmatched junction nucleotides: 2. The length of the CDR3 is 13 residues. As to this clone: Its specificity is not known.

It was with 60 Vbeta and 13 Jbeta primers that the PCR ran. Profiling relied on immunoSEQ multiplex PCR, and the TCRdb table lists in-frame clones only, not all of them. The table records about 82,000 clones, about 80% of them present only once. This chain uses TRBV19 with TRBJ1-2, with 10 bases matching TRBD1. This TCR was sampled from a man aged 50 to 59 in good health and CMV-seronegative. Input material: PBMCs. CDR3 protein: CASSPDRGYGYTF. CDR3 in DNA: TGTGCCAGTAGTCCGGACAGGGGGTATGGCTACACCTTC.